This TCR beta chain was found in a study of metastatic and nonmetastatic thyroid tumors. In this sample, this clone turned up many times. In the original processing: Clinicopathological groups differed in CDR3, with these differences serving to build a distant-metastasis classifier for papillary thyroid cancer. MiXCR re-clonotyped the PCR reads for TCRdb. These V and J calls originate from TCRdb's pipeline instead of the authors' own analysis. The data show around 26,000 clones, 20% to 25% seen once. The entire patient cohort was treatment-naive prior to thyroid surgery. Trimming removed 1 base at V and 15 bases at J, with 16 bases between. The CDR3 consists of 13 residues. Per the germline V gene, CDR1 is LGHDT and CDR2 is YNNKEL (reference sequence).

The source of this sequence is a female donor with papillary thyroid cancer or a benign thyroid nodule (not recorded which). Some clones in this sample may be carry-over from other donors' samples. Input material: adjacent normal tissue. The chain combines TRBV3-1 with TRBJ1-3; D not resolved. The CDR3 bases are TGTGCCAGCAGCCAAGTAGGAAGCGGGCTACGATATTTT. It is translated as CASSQVGSGLRYF. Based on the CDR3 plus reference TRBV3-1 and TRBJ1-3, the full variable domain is DTAVSQTPKYLVTQMGNDKSIKCEQNLGHDTMYWYKQDSKKFLKIMFSYNNKELIINETVPNRFSPKSPDKAHLNLHINSLELGDSAVYFCASSQVGSGLRYFGEGSWLTVV.